Included here is one T cell receptor beta chain sequence, with context. Per germline, CDR1 SGHRS and CDR2 YFSETQ. The CDR3 is 13 residues long. Trimming pared 5 bases from V and 3 bases from J, leaving 10 bases between. The record originates from a study of control samples from healthy donors and cancer patients. The table came from immunoSEQ multiplex PCR; TCRdb's copy has only in-frame clones and leaves some out. Of some 140,000 clones listed, around 94% are singletons. The chain uses TRBV5-1 and TRBJ2-3; possible D gene TRBD2, 5 bases. The material sequenced was PBMCs. The sequence came from a man in his 60s with colorectal cancer. Here the CDR3 reads CASRRGGTDTQYF. The CDR3 DNA sequence: TGCGCCAGCAGACGGGGTGGTACAGATACGCAGTATTTT.